The 14 T cell receptor beta chains below all came from one sample that was sequenced in a study of vaccination and CD4 T cells after COVID-19. TCRdb itself ran the PCR reads through MiXCR, one entry per CDR3 protein. The top ten hold roughly 1% of the sample, which has 25,000 or so distinct CDR3 sequences, 45% to 60% seen once. The sample consisted of CD4+ T cells from blood, taken before SARS-CoV-2 vaccination. These receptors were collected from a human donor who had recovered from COVID-19.

The CDR3: CSARVTDRGAGNTIYF. The DNA for the CDR3 is TGCAGTGCTAGAGTTACCGACAGGGGAGCTGGAAACACCATATATTTT. The rearrangement joins TRBV20-1 to TRBJ1-3; the match to TRBD1 covers 8 bases. The V gene end was trimmed by 1 base and the J gene end by 2 bases; junction bases not matched to a gene: 7. CDR3 length equals 16 residues. Germline V gives CDR1 DFQATT, CDR2 SNEGSKA (reference sequence).

V usage is TRBV6-1 and J usage is TRBJ2-4; D call uncertain. V gave up 2 bases and J gave up 2 bases, with 13 bases separating them. This CDR3 has 16 amino acids. From germline, CDR1 is MNHNS and CDR2 SASEGT. The CDR3: CASSERLGYPKNIQYF. In DNA form, the CDR3 reads TGTGCCAGCAGTGAACGATTGGGGTACCCCAAAAACATTCAGTACTTC.

This clonotype was detected only a few times. The chain employs TRBV20-1 and TRBJ2-5, with TRBD1 matching over 8 bases. V dropped 4 bases and J dropped 5; count of bases not matched to a gene: 6. The germline CDR1 and CDR2 sequences are DFQATT and SNEGSKA (reference sequence). This CDR3 is 13 amino acids long. CDR3 DNA sequence: TGCAGTGCTACTACAGGGGGGACGGAGACCCAGTACTTC. Protein sequence: CSATTGGTETQYF.

This clonotype was detected only a few times. The CDR3 region has the DNA TGTGCCAGTGGGGACAGGGGGCGAAGGGAGCTGTTTTTT. Translating gives CASGDRGRRELFF. The chain recombines TRBV19 with TRBJ2-2, with 12 bases identical to TRBD1. After removal of 8 bases from V and 9 bases from J, the junction contained 4 bases not matched to a gene. This CDR3 region has 13 residues. Germline V gives CDR1 LNHDA, CDR2 SQIVND (reference sequence).

The chain recombines TRBV20-1 with TRBJ2-5; 11 bases are a match to TRBD2. CDR1 DFQATT and CDR2 SNEGSKA come from the germline V gene (reference sequence). This CDR3 has 15 residues. The J segment lost 0 bases and the V segment lost 3 bases, leaving 3 bases of the junction unmatched. The CDR3 is CSASLAGGDQETQYF. The CDR3 coding sequence is TGCAGTGCTAGTCTAGCGGGAGGAGACCAAGAGACCCAGTACTTC.

The genes are TRBV18 and TRBJ1-2, with D perhaps TRBD1 (6 bases). V was pared by 2 bases and J by 3 bases, with 13 bases between. The V gene's germline CDR1 is KGHSH and CDR2 LQKENI. This CDR3 has 15 amino acids. CDR3 sequence reads: CASSPVRGRHYGYTF. CDR3 DNA: TGTGCCAGCTCACCAGTCAGGGGCAGACACTATGGCTACACCTTC.

The V gene is TRBV20-1, the J gene TRBJ1-1; TRBD1 is a possible D gene (5 bases). The CDR3 has 13 amino acids. V was trimmed by 3 bases and J by 3 bases, leaving 11 bases between them. Germline-derived CDR1 and CDR2 are DFQATT and SNEGSKA (reference sequence). In DNA, the CDR3 is TGCAGTGCTAGCCCGTGGGGGGACACTGAAGCTTTCTTT. Residues: CSASPWGDTEAFF.

The chain recombines TRBV12-5 with TRBJ1-1; 10 nucleotides agree with TRBD1. Germline CDR1 LGHNT, CDR2 FRNRAP. The CDR3 runs to 17 residues. The V gene end was trimmed by 0 bases and the J gene end by 3 bases; junction bases not matched to a gene: 7. The chain's CDR3 is CASGLVGQGRMDTEAFF. The CDR3 coding sequence is TGTGCTAGTGGTTTGGTGGGACAGGGGAGGATGGACACTGAAGCTTTCTTT.

The chain carries TRBV2 and TRBJ2-7; D possibly uses TRBD1 or TRBD2 (5 bases each). Germline values: CDR1 SNHLY, CDR2 FYNNEI. The CDR3 is made up of 14 amino acids. The V gene lost 4 bases and the J gene lost 6 bases, with 16 bases spanning the gap. The CDR3 spells CASSGLRGWGEQYF. The CDR3 nucleotides read TGTGCCAGCAGTGGACTCCGGGGCTGGGGCGAGCAGTACTTC.

The CDR3 bases are TGCAGTGCTAGTTCAGGGTTCCCAGCGGGAGGCTATGAGCAGTTCTTC. Encoded protein: CSASSGFPAGGYEQFF. The chain employs TRBV20-1 and TRBJ2-1, with 9 positions matching TRBD2. Germline V gives CDR1 DFQATT, CDR2 SNEGSKA (reference sequence). With V trimmed by 3 bases and J by 8 bases, 14 bases remained unmatched. The CDR3 runs 16 residues.

In the case of this clonotype: A much larger clone differs by one base, so this may be a read error. The DNA of the CDR3 is TGTGCCAGCAGCTTCACAGATACGCAGTATTTT. This encodes CASSFTDTQYF. V gene TRBV11-1 combines with J gene TRBJ2-3; D is ambiguous. The ends were cut back, 3 bases at V and 2 bases at J, with 0 bases in the middle. CDR1 and CDR2 from the germline V gene are SGHAT and FQDESV (reference sequence). This CDR3 has 11 residues. The full variable domain, with the rest looked up from reference TRBV11-1 and TRBJ2-3, is EAEVAQSPRYKITEKSQAVAFWCDPISGHATLYWYRQILGQGPELLVQFQDESVVDDSQLPKDRFSAERLKGVDSTLKIQPAELGDSAMYLCASSFTDTQYFGPGTRLTVL.

The V gene is TRBV7-9, the J gene TRBJ2-5; 15 nucleotides line up with TRBD2. Per germline, CDR1 SEHNR and CDR2 FQNEAQ (reference sequence). The CDR3 spans 16 residues. With 5 bases clipped from V and 4 bases from J, the junction kept 5 bases outside the gene matches. The CDR3 region is CASSAGGLAGGETQYF. The CDR3 coding sequence is TGTGCCAGCAGCGCAGGGGGACTAGCGGGAGGAGAGACCCAGTACTTC.

This clonotype showed up just a few times. V and J are TRBV19 and TRBJ1-5, with 11 bases matching TRBD1. With 5 bases clipped from V and 4 bases from J, the junction kept 4 bases outside the gene matches. The length of the CDR3 is 15 residues. CDR1 and CDR2 from the germline V gene are LNHDA and SQIVND (reference sequence). This chain's CDR3 is CASSPGTGGNQPQHF. The CDR3, as DNA: TGTGCCAGTAGTCCCGGGACAGGGGGAAATCAGCCCCAGCATTTT.

The chain is built from TRBV9 and TRBJ1-2; 7 nucleotides line up with TRBD1. CDR3 length: 16 residues. With V trimmed by 1 base and J by 7 bases, 13 bases remained unmatched. Per germline, CDR1 SGDLS and CDR2 YYNGEE. CDR3 DNA: TGTGCCAGCAGCGTAACCCACAGGGGAGCGGGGAGTGGCTACACCTTC. Residues: CASSVTHRGAGSGYTF.